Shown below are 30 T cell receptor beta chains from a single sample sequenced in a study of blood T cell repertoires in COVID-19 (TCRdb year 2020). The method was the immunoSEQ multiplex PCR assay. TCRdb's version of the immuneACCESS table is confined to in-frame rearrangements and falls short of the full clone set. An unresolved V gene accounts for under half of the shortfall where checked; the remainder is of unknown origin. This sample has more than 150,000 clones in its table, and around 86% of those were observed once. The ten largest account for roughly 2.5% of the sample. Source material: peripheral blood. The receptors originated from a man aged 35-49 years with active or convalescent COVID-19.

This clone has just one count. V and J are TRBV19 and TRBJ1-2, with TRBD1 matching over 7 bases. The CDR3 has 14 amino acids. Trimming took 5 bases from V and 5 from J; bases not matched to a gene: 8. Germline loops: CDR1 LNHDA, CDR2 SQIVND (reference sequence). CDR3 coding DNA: TGTGCCAGTAGTGTCGGGACAGATTCGTATGGCTACACCTTC. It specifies CASSVGTDSYGYTF.

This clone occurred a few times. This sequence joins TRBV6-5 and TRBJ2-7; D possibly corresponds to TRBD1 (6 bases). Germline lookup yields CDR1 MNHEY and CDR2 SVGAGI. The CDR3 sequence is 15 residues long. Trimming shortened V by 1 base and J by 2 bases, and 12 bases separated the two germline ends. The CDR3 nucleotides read TGTGCCAGCAGTTACTATCCCCGGACAGCCTACGAGCAGTACTTC. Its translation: CASSYYPRTAYEQYF.

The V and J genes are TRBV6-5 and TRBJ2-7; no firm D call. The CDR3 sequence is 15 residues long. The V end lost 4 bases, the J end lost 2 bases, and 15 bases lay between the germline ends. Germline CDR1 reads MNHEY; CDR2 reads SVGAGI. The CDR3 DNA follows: TGTGCCAGCAGTTCCAGCCCGGCGGAGACCTACGAGCAGTACTTC. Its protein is CASSSSPAETYEQYF.

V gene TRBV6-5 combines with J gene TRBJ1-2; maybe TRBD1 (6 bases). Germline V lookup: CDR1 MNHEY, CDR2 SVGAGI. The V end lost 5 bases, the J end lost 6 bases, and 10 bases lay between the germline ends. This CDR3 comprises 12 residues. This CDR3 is CASSPRTDGYTF. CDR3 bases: TGTGCCAGCAGTCCTCGGACAGATGGCTACACCTTC.

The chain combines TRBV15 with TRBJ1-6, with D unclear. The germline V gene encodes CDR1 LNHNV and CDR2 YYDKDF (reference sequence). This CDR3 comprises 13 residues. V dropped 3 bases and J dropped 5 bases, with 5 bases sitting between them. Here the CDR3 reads CATSSPNNSPLHF. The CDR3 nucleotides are TGTGCCACCAGCAGCCCAAATAATTCACCCCTCCACTTT.

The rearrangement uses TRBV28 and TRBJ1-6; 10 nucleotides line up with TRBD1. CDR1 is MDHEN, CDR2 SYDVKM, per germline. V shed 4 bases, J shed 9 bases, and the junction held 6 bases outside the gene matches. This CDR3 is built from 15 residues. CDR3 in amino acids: CASSSLTGGSSPLHF. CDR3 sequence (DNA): TGTGCCAGCAGTTCCCTGACAGGGGGCTCTTCACCCCTCCACTTT.

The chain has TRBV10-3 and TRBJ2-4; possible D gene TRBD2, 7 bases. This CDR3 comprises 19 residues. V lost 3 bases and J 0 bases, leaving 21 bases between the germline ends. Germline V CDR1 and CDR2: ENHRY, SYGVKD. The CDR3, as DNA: TGTGCCATCAGTGACCAGGTTGGGGGGGGCGCTGGAGCCAAAAACATTCAGTACTTC. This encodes CAISDQVGGGAGAKNIQYF.

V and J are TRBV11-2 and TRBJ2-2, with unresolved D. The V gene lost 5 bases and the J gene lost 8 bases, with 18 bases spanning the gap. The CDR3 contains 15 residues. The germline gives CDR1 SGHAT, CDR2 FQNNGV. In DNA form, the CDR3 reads TGTGCCAGCAGCACCCCCGGTCTCCCGGTGGGGGAGCTGTTTTTT. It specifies CASSTPGLPVGELFF.

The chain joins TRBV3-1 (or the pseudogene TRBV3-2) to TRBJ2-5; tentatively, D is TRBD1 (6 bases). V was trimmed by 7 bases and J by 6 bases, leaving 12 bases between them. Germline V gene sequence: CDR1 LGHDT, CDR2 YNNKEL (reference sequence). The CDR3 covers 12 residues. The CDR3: CASKWGLQTQYF. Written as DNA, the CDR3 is TGTGCCAGCAAATGGGGGCTGCAGACCCAGTACTTC.

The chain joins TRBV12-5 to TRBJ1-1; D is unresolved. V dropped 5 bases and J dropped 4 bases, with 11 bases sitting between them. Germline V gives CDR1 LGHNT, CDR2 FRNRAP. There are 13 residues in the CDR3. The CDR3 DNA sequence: TGTGCTAGTGGTCCCGGACTGACCACTGAAGCTTTCTTT. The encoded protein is CASGPGLTTEAFF.

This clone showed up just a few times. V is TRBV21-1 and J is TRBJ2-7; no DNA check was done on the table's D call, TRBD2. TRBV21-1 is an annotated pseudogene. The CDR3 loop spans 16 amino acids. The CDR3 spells CASSKVAAGRTYEQYF. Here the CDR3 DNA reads TGTGCCAGCAGCAAAGTTGCGGCAGGGAGGACCTACGAGCAGTACTTC.

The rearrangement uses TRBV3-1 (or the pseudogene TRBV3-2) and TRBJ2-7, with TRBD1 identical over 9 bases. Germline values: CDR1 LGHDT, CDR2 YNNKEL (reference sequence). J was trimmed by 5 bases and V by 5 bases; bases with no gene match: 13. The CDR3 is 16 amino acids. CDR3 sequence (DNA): TGTGCCAGCAGCGCCCCCGGGACAGGGTTGGCGGACGAGCAGTACTTC. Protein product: CASSAPGTGLADEQYF.

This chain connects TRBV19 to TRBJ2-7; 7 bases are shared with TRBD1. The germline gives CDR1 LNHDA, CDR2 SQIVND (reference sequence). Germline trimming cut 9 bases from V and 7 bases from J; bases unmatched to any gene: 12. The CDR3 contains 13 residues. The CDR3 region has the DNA TGTGCCAGGTGGGGGACAGCGGAATGGGAGCAGTACTTC. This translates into CARWGTAEWEQYF.

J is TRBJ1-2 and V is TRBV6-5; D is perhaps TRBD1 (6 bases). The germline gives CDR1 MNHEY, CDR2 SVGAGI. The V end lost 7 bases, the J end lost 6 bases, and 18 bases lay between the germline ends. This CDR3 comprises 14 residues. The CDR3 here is CASTRLQGLDGYTF. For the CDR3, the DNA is TGTGCCAGCACGAGACTTCAGGGGTTGGATGGCTACACCTTC.

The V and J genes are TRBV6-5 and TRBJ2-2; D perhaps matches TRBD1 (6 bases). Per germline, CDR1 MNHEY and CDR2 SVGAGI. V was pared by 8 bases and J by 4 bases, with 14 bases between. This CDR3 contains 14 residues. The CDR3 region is CASLGTLSTGELFF. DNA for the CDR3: TGTGCCAGCCTAGGGACACTTTCCACCGGGGAGCTGTTTTTT.

CDR3 loop: CASSGLYGELFF. The CDR3 DNA is TGTGCCAGCAGTGGACTATATGGGGAGCTGTTTTTT. The chain combines TRBV2 with TRBJ2-2; D may be TRBD2 (5 bases). V shed 4 bases and J shed 8 bases, with 8 bases lying between them. Germline lookup yields CDR1 SNHLY and CDR2 FYNNEI. The CDR3 is 12 residues long.

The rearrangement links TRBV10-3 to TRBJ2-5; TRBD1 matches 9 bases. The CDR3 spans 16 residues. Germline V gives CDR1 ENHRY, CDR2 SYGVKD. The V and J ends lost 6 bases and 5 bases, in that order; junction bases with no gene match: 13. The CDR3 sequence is CAISPLQGARGETQYF. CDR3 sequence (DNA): TGTGCCATCAGCCCACTACAGGGGGCCAGAGGGGAGACCCAGTACTTC.

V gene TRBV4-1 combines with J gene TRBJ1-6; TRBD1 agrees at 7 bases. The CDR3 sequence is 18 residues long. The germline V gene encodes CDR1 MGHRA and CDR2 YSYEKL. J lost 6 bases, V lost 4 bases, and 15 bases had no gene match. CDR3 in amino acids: CASSPKQGPLLVNSPLHF. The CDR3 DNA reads TGCGCCAGCAGCCCAAAACAGGGGCCACTCCTCGTTAATTCACCCCTCCACTTT.

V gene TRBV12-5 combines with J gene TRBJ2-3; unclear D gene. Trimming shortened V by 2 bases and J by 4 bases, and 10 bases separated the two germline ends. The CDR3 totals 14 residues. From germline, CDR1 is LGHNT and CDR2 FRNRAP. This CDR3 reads CASGLSLTADTQYF. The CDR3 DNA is TGTGCTAGTGGTTTGTCCCTTACGGCAGATACGCAGTATTTT.

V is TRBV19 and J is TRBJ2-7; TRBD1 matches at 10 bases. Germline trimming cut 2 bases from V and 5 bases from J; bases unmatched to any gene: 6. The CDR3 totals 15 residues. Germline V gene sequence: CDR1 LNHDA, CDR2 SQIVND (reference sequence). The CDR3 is CASSIRGQGSHEQYF. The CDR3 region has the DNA TGTGCCAGTAGTATACGGGGACAGGGGTCCCACGAGCAGTACTTC.

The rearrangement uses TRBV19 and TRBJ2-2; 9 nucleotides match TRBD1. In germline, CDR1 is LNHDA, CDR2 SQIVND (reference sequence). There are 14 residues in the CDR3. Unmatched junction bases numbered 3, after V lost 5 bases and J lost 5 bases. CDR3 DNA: TGTGCCAGTAGTCCCGGGACAGGGACCGGGGAGCTGTTTTTT. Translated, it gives CASSPGTGTGELFF.

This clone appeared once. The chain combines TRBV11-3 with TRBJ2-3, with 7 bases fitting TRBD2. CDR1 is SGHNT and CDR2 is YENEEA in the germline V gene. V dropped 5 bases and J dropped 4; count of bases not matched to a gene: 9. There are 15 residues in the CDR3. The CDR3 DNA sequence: TGTGCCAGCAGCAAGACTAGCAACTCTCCAGATACGCAGTATTTT. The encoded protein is CASSKTSNSPDTQYF.

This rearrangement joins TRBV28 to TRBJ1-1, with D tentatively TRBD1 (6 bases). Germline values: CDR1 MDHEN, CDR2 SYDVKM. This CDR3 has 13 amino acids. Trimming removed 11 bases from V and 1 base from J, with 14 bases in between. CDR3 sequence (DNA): TGTGCCGTCTTGGGGGGGGCGAACACTGAAGCTTTCTTT. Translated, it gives CAVLGGANTEAFF.

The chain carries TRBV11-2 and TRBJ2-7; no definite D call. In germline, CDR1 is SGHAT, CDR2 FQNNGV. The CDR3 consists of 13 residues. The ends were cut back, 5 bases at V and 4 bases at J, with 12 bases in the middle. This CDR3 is CASSQLTAYEQYF. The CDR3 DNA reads TGTGCCAGCAGCCAACTTACCGCTTACGAGCAGTACTTC.

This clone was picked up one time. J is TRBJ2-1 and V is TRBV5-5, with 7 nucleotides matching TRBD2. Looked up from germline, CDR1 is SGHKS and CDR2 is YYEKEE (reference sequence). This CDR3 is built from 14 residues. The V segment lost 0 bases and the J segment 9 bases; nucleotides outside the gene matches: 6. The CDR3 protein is CASSLVSGGTEQFF. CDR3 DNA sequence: TGTGCCAGCAGCTTGGTATCGGGGGGAACTGAGCAGTTCTTC.

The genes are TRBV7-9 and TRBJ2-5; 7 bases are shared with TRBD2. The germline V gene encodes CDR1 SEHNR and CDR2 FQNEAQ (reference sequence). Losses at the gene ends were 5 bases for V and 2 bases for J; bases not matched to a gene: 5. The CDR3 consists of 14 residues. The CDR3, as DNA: TGTGCCAGCAGCCGTAGGACTAGGCAAGAGACCCAGTACTTC. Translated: CASSRRTRQETQYF.

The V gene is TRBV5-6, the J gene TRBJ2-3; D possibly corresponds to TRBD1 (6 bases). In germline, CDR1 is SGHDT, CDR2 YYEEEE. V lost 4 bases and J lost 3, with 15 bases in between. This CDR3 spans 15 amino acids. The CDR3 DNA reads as TGTGCCAGCAGCCTACGGCAGGGGCCAACAGATACGCAGTATTTT. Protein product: CASSLRQGPTDTQYF.

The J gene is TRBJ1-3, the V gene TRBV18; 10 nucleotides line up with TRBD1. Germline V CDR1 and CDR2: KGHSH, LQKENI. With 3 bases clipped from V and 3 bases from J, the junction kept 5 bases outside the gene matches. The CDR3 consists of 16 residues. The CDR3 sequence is CASSPRTGGYGNTIYF. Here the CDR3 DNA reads TGTGCCAGCTCACCCCGGACAGGGGGTTATGGAAACACCATATATTTT.

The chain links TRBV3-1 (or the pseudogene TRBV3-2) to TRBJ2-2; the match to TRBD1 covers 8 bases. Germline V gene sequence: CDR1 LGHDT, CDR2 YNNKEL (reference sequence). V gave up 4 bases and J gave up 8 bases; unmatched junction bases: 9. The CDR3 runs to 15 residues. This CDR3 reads CASSPTGVVVGELFF. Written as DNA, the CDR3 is TGTGCCAGCAGCCCGACAGGGGTGGTGGTGGGGGAGCTGTTTTTT.

The CDR3 DNA reads as TGTGCCAGCAGCAAAGGGGGGACTAGCGGGGCTCCGAGCTCCTACAATGAGCAGTTCTTC. It is translated as CASSKGGTSGAPSSYNEQFF. The chain is built from TRBV21-1 and TRBJ2-1; whether TRBD2, the table's D call, matches the DNA was not checked. TRBV21-1 is a documented pseudogene. The CDR3 contains 20 residues.